The next 30 T cell receptor beta chains were all read from a single sample in a study of blood T cell repertoires in COVID-19. Assay: immunoSEQ multiplex PCR; the TCRdb copy retains only in-frame clones and omits some. In the table there are approximately 45,000 clones, around 87% of which are singletons. Sequencing used peripheral blood. The receptors derive from a man aged 35-49 years with COVID-19, enrolled during active disease.

This rearrangement joins TRBV2 to TRBJ2-2; D is perhaps TRBD2 (6 bases). With 7 bases removed from V and 6 bases from J, the gap between germline ends came to 12 bases. The CDR3 contains 13 residues. Per the germline V gene, CDR1 is SNHLY and CDR2 is FYNNEI. The CDR3 nucleotides are TGTGCCAGCATTCGCGGGGAAGCCGGGGAGCTGTTTTTT. Its translation is CASIRGEAGELFF.

The V and J genes are TRBV6-1 and TRBJ2-7, with D possibly matching TRBD1 (6 bases). Germline V gene lookup returns CDR1 MNHNS and CDR2 SASEGT. V was pared by 2 bases and J by 0 bases, with 8 bases between. The CDR3 has 14 amino acids. CDR3 nucleotides: TGTGCCAGCAGTGAACAGGACAGCTCCTACGAGCAGTACTTC. Translation: CASSEQDSSYEQYF.

This clone was seen only a few times. The rearrangement uses TRBV6-5 and TRBJ2-7; TRBD1 matches 8 bases. V lost 5 bases, J lost 5 bases, and 8 bases stayed unmatched. The CDR3 is made up of 14 amino acids. Germline loops: CDR1 MNHEY, CDR2 SVGAGI. This CDR3 reads CASSIPRGHDEQYF. DNA of the CDR3: TGTGCCAGCAGTATTCCCAGGGGGCACGACGAGCAGTACTTC.

The rearrangement uses TRBV3-1 (or the pseudogene TRBV3-2) and TRBJ2-1, with 8 nucleotides matching TRBD2. V lost 4 bases to trimming and J lost 10 bases; unmatched junction nucleotides: 3. The CDR3 runs 12 residues. Germline V gives CDR1 LGHDT, CDR2 YNNKEL (reference sequence). CDR3 coding DNA: TGTGCCAGCAGCCCCCGGGGGGGCGAGCAGTTCTTC. It codes for CASSPRGGEQFF.

The chain is built from TRBV30 and TRBJ1-5; 9 positions match TRBD1. Per germline, CDR1 GTSNPN and CDR2 SVGIG (reference sequence). With 7 bases clipped from V and 0 bases from J, the junction kept 1 base outside the gene matches. The length of the CDR3 is 13 residues. The CDR3 here is CALTGGSNQPQHF. As DNA, the CDR3 is TGTGCCTTGACAGGGGGTAGCAATCAGCCCCAGCATTTT. The full variable domain, rest sourced from reference TRBV30 and TRBJ1-5, is SQTIHQWPATLVQPVGSPLSLECTVEGTSNPNLYWYRQAAGRGLQLLFYSVGIGQISSEVPQNLSASRPQDRQFILSSKKLLLSDSGFYLCALTGGSNQPQHFGDGTRLSIL.

This rearrangement joins TRBV3-1 (or the pseudogene TRBV3-2) to TRBJ1-2, with 7 bases lining up with TRBD1. With 3 bases clipped from V and 7 bases from J, the junction kept 5 bases outside the gene matches. The length of the CDR3 is 13 residues. Per the germline V gene, CDR1 is LGHDT and CDR2 is YNNKEL (reference sequence). CDR3 protein: CASSQRQGGGYTF. CDR3 DNA: TGTGCCAGCAGCCAGAGACAGGGTGGTGGCTACACCTTC.

The rearrangement joins TRBV19 to TRBJ1-5; the match to TRBD1 covers 10 bases. The germline V gene has CDR1 LNHDA and CDR2 SQIVND (reference sequence). The junction had 5 bases not matched to a gene; V was cut back by 7 bases and J by 5 bases. CDR3 length equals 14 residues. CDR3 sequence reads: CASTGQGGYQPQHF. In DNA form, the CDR3 reads TGTGCCAGTACCGGACAGGGGGGGTATCAGCCCCAGCATTTT.

This chain links TRBV7-8 with TRBJ2-5; TRBD2 matches at 11 bases. The CDR3 sequence is 16 residues long. The germline V gene encodes CDR1 SGHVS and CDR2 FQNEAQ. J gave up 7 bases and V 5 bases, and 12 bases lay outside the gene matches. Here the CDR3 DNA reads TGTGCCAGCAGCCCCCAGGGACTAGCGGCGCAGGGGACCCAGTACTTC. This encodes CASSPQGLAAQGTQYF.

This clone appeared a single time. The V and J genes are TRBV29-1 and TRBJ1-1; the match to TRBD1 covers 8 bases. Losses at the gene ends were 0 bases for V and 5 bases for J; bases not matched to a gene: 5. CDR1 is SQVTM, CDR2 ANQGSEA, per germline. The CDR3 is made up of 14 amino acids. The CDR3 DNA reads TGCAGCGTTGAAGAGGCAGGGGGCGGAACTGAAGCTTTCTTT. Translating it yields CSVEEAGGGTEAFF.

In this sample, this clone turned up once. This chain joins TRBV18 and TRBJ1-1, with D perhaps matching TRBD1 (6 bases). V lost 6 bases and J lost 4, with 12 bases in between. The germline CDR1 and CDR2 sequences are KGHSH and LQKENI. This CDR3 comprises 13 residues. The CDR3 protein is CASSLKQGTEAFF. The CDR3 region has the DNA TGTGCCAGCTCGCTAAAACAGGGCACTGAAGCTTTCTTT. Based on the CDR3 plus reference TRBV18 and TRBJ1-1, the full variable domain is NAGVMQNPRHLVRRRGQEARLRCSPMKGHSHVYWYRQLPEEGLKFMVYLQKENIIDESGMPKERFSAEFPKEGPSILRIQQVVRGDSAAYFCASSLKQGTEAFFGQGTRLTVV.

The chain combines TRBV7-6 with TRBJ2-7; a possible D gene is TRBD1 (7 bases). The germline V and J ends were trimmed by 5 bases and 9 bases, with 23 bases remaining between them. The germline gives CDR1 SGHVS, CDR2 FNYEAQ. This CDR3 comprises 15 residues. The CDR3 nucleotides read TGTGCCAGCAGCCCCTCAGAGGTGTCAGGGGGGACGCAGTACTTC. It yields the protein CASSPSEVSGGTQYF.

The chain combines TRBV28 with TRBJ1-5, with 10 bases lining up with TRBD1. This CDR3 has 18 amino acids. The V segment lost 2 bases and the J segment 2 bases; nucleotides outside the gene matches: 9. Germline V gene sequence: CDR1 MDHEN, CDR2 SYDVKM. CDR3 in amino acids: CASSLIGTGTGGNQPQHF. The CDR3 DNA reads TGTGCCAGCAGTTTAATAGGGACCGGGACAGGGGGCAATCAGCCCCAGCATTTT.

This clone was detected only once. The chain has TRBV19 and TRBJ1-2, with D hard to call. This CDR3 has 12 amino acids. Germline CDR1 is LNHDA and CDR2 is SQIVND (reference sequence). CDR3 residues: CARIGNNYGYTF. In DNA form, the CDR3 reads TGTGCAAGAATCGGGAATAACTATGGCTACACCTTC.

This chain links TRBV2 with TRBJ2-6; possible D gene TRBD2, 6 bases. Deletions cut 4 bases from V and 0 bases from J, with 16 bases between. Germline lookup yields CDR1 SNHLY and CDR2 FYNNEI. The CDR3 totals 18 residues. This CDR3 is CASSVEAGLSSGANVLTF. The CDR3 DNA sequence: TGTGCCAGCAGTGTAGAAGCGGGCCTCAGCTCTGGGGCCAACGTCCTGACTTTC.

The chain is built from TRBV20-1 and TRBJ2-3; unclear D gene. CDR1 is DFQATT and CDR2 is SNEGSKA in the germline V gene (reference sequence). CDR3 length equals 15 residues. Trimming cost V 3 bases and J 4 bases, with 17 bases left between them. CDR3 sequence reads: CSASEASTWPDTQYF. CDR3 in DNA: TGCAGTGCTAGTGAGGCTAGTACATGGCCAGATACGCAGTATTTT.

V usage is TRBV11-2 and J usage is TRBJ1-6; 8 nucleotides agree with TRBD1. There are 15 residues in the CDR3. Germline CDR1 is SGHAT and CDR2 is FQNNGV. J gave up 10 bases and V 1 base, and 6 bases lay outside the gene matches. CDR3 in amino acids: CASSLGVQGDSPLHF. CDR3 sequence (DNA): TGTGCCAGCAGCTTAGGGGTACAGGGGGACTCACCCCTCCACTTT.

This clone was recorded once. The chain's CDR3 is CASSEASGRMWAGELFF. CDR3 nucleotide sequence: TGTGCCAGCAGTGAAGCAAGCGGGAGGATGTGGGCCGGGGAGCTGTTTTTT. The rearrangement uses TRBV2 and TRBJ2-2; 9 bases match TRBD2. Germline V gene sequence: CDR1 SNHLY, CDR2 FYNNEI. The CDR3 has 17 amino acids. The junction had 8 bases not matched to a gene; V was cut back by 0 bases and J by 6 bases.

This chain connects TRBV19 to TRBJ2-7, with 7 positions matching TRBD1. This CDR3 has 15 residues. The junction had 8 bases not matched to a gene; V was cut back by 5 bases and J by 1 base. The germline gives CDR1 LNHDA, CDR2 SQIVND (reference sequence). The CDR3 loop reads CASSLQGHVSYEQYF. CDR3 coding DNA: TGTGCCAGTAGTTTACAGGGGCACGTATCCTACGAGCAGTACTTC.

The gene calls are TRBV9 and TRBJ2-3, with D tentatively TRBD2 (6 bases). The CDR3 contains 14 residues. Germline assignment: CDR1 SGDLS and CDR2 YYNGEE. Trimming left V 4 bases short and J 8 bases short, with 17 bases between. CDR3 in amino acids: CASSSSGGVGTQYF. DNA of the CDR3: TGTGCCAGCAGCTCAAGCGGAGGGGTCGGTACGCAGTATTTT.

This chain uses TRBV27 with TRBJ2-3, with 8 bases that match TRBD2. Germline trimming cut 10 bases from V and 2 bases from J; bases unmatched to any gene: 23. Looked up from germline, CDR1 is MNHEY and CDR2 is SMNVEV (reference sequence). This CDR3 region has 19 residues. DNA of the CDR3: TGTGCCACCCTAGCCAGGGTAGCGGGAAATCGGGGGAACACAGATACGCAGTATTTT. Encoded protein: CATLARVAGNRGNTDTQYF.

This chain uses TRBV14 with TRBJ2-1; D not resolved. The CDR3 consists of 15 residues. The germline CDR1 and CDR2 sequences are SGHDN and FVKESK. V lost 1 base and J 0 bases, leaving 7 bases between the germline ends. The CDR3 DNA reads TGTGCCAGCAGCCAAGGCCAGTTCTCCTACAATGAGCAGTTCTTC. Protein sequence: CASSQGQFSYNEQFF.

The chain carries TRBV6-7 and TRBJ2-1, with 11 bases that match TRBD2. TRBV6-7 is annotated as an ORF whose role is uncertain. The CDR3 is 15 amino acids. V shed 6 bases and J 8 bases; nucleotides not matched to a gene: 9. The CDR3 here is CASRPPSGRRHEQFF. As DNA, the CDR3 is TGTGCCAGCAGACCCCCTAGCGGGAGGCGCCATGAGCAGTTCTTC.

This chain uses TRBV5-1 with TRBJ2-5; TRBD2 aligns across 7 bases. J lost 4 bases, V lost 1 base, and 7 bases had no gene match. The CDR3 runs 15 residues. The germline V gene encodes CDR1 SGHRS and CDR2 YFSETQ. Written as DNA, the CDR3 is TGCGCCAGCAGCTTGACTAGCGCAGTAGCAGAGACCCAGTACTTC. This sequence encodes CASSLTSAVAETQYF.

This chain connects TRBV19 to TRBJ1-4; TRBD1 might be the D (5 bases). The CDR3 extends over 12 amino acids. Germline V gene data show CDR1 as LNHDA and CDR2 as SQIVND (reference sequence). Between the trimmed V and J ends, which lost 7 bases and 14 bases, there was a span of 17 bases. The CDR3 DNA reads as TGTGCCAGTAACTCCCCTCAGGGATCCCTGTTTTTT. Translated, it gives CASNSPQGSLFF.

The chain is built from TRBV29-1 and TRBJ2-3, with 11 bases matching TRBD1. Looked up from germline, CDR1 is SQVTM and CDR2 is ANQGSEA. The CDR3 runs 14 residues. Trimming removed 6 bases from V and 8 bases from J; junction bases left unmatched: 10. The CDR3 nucleotides read TGCAGCGTCCAACGGACAGGGGGCCAAGGTACGCAGTATTTT. Translated, it gives CSVQRTGGQGTQYF.

V usage is TRBV4-1 and J usage is TRBJ2-1; D uncertain. The CDR3 is made up of 17 amino acids. Germline CDR1 reads MGHRA; CDR2 reads YSYEKL. V shed 0 bases and J shed 1 base, with 13 bases lying between them. For the CDR3, the DNA is TGCGCCAGCAGCCAAGATAGGCTGGGCCATTCCTACAATGAGCAGTTCTTC. This codes for CASSQDRLGHSYNEQFF.

CDR3 DNA sequence: TGTGCCAGCAGCTTGGCGGGGGAGATCATGTATGGCTACACCTTC. Translating it yields CASSLAGEIMYGYTF. V usage is TRBV5-4 and J usage is TRBJ1-2; tentative D call: TRBD1 (5 bases). Germline assignment: CDR1 SGHNT and CDR2 YYREEE (reference sequence). CDR3 length: 15 amino acids. Trimming left V 0 bases short and J 5 bases short, with 14 bases between.

This sequence joins TRBV9 and TRBJ2-7; possible D gene TRBD2, 5 bases. Deletions cut 2 bases from V and 4 bases from J, with 19 bases between. CDR1 is SGDLS and CDR2 is YYNGEE in the germline V gene. This CDR3 comprises 16 residues. CDR3 sequence (DNA): TGTGCCAGCAGCGTGGCCCAGGCGCGAGCGGCTTACGAGCAGTACTTC. Amino acid sequence: CASSVAQARAAYEQYF.

V gene TRBV7-9 combines with J gene TRBJ2-7; a weak D match, TRBD1 (6 bases). This CDR3 region has 15 residues. The germline V and J ends were trimmed by 4 bases and 3 bases, with 16 bases remaining between them. Germline CDR1 reads SEHNR; CDR2 reads FQNEAQ (reference sequence). This CDR3 is CASSSPDTGFYEQYF. Here the CDR3 DNA reads TGTGCCAGCAGCTCCCCGGACACAGGGTTCTACGAGCAGTACTTC. Full variable domain (rest looked up from reference TRBV7-9 and TRBJ2-7): DTGVSQNPRHKITKRGQNVTFRCDPISEHNRLYWYRQTLGQGPEFLTYFQNEAQLEKSRLLSDRFSAERPKGSFSTLEIQRTEQGDSAMYLCASSSPDTGFYEQYFGPGTRLTVT.

The chain employs TRBV2 and TRBJ2-5; TRBD2 agrees at 13 bases. The CDR3 runs to 13 residues. After removal of 6 bases from V and 5 bases from J, the junction contained 0 bases not matched to a gene. CDR1 and CDR2 from the germline V gene are SNHLY and FYNNEI. The CDR3 is CASRGLAGETQYF. The CDR3 DNA sequence: TGTGCCAGCAGGGGACTAGCGGGGGAGACCCAGTACTTC.